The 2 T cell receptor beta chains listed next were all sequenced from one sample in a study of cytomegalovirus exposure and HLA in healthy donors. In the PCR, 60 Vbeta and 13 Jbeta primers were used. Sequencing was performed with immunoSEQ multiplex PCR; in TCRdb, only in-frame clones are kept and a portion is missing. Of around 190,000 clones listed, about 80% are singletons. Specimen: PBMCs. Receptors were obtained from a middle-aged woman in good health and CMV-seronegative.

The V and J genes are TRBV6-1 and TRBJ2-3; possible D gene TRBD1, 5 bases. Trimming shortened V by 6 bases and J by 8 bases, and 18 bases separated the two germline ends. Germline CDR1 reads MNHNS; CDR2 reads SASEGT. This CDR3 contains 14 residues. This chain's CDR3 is CASSPDKADTTQYF. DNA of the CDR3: TGTGCCAGCAGCCCGGACAAGGCCGATACTACGCAGTATTTT.

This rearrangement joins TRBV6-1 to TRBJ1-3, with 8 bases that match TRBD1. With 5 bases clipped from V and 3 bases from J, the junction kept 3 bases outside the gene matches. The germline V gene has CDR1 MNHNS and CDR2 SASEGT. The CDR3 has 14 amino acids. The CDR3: CASSTGQGGNTIYF. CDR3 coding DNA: TGTGCCAGCAGTACCGGACAGGGTGGAAACACCATATATTTT.